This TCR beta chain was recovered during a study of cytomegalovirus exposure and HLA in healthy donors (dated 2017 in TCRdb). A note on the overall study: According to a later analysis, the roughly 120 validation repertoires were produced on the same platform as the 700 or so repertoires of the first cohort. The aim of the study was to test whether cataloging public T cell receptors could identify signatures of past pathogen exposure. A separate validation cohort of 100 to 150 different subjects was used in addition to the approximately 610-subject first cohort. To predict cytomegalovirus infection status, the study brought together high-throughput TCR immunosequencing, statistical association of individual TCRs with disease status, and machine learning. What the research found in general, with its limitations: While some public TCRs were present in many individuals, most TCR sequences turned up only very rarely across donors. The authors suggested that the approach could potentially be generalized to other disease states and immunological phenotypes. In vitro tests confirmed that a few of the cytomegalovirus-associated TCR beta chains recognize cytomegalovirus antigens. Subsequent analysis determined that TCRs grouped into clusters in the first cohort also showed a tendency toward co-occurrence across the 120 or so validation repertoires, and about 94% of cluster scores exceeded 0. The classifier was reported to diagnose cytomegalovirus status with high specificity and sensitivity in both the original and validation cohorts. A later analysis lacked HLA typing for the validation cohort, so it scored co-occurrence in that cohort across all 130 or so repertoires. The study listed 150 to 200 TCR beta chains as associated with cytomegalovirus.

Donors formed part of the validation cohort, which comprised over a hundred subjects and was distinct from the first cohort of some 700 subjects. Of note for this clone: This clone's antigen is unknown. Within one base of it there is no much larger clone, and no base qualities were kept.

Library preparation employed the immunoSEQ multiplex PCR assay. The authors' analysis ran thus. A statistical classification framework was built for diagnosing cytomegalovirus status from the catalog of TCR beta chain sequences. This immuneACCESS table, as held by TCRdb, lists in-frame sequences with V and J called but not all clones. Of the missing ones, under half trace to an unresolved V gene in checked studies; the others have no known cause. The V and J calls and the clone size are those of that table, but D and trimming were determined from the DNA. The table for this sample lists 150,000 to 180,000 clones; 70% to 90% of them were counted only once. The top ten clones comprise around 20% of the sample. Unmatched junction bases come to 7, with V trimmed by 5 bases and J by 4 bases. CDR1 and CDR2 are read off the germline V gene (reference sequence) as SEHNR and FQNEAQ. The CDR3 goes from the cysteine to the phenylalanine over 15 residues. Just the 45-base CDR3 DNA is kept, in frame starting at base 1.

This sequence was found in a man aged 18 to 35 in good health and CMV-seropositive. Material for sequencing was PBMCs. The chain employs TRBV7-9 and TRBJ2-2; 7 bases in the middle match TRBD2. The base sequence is TGTGCCAGCAGCCATGGGAGGGCCGGCACCGGGGAGCTGTTTTTT. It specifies CASSHGRAGTGELFF. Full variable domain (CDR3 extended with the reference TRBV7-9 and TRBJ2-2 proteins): DTGVSQNPRHKITKRGQNVTFRCDPISEHNRLYWYRQTLGQGPEFLTYFQNEAQLEKSRLLSDRFSAERPKGSFSTLEIQRTEQGDSAMYLCASSHGRAGTGELFFGEGSRLTVL.